The rows below give T cell receptor beta chains drawn from one sample of a study of control samples from healthy donors and cancer patients. The table came from immunoSEQ multiplex PCR; TCRdb's copy has only in-frame clones and leaves some out. The table shows approximately 130,000 clones, with around nine tenths occurring only once. Sequencing input: blood. Receptors were obtained from a man aged 35 to 55 in good health. Each CDR3 is given with its conserved first and last residue.

V: TRBV18; CDR3: CASSPPSGSGANVLTF
V: TRBV11-3; CDR3: CASSLGSRLQETQYF
V: TRBV24-1; CDR3: CATSDSRQGKIYGYTF
V: TRBV7-2; CDR3: CASSSSRGNYGYTF
V: TRBV19; CDR3: CASSIVRVTNTEAFF
V: TRBV6-5; CDR3: CASSFARQGNTEAFF
V: TRBV4-1; CDR3: CASSQEGGRAGNIQYF
V: TRBV14; CDR3: CASSQLATIYEQYF
V: TRBV7-9; CDR3: CASSLSGQSTEAFF
V: TRBV5-8; CDR3: CASSIQGTYEQYF
V: TRBV25-1; CDR3: CASSDLDGSSYEQYF
V: TRBV27; CDR3: CASSIDRASNTGELFF
V: TRBV7-2; CDR3: CASRLRPTNEKLFF
V: TRBV29-1; CDR3: CSVEVGSTGGEETQYF
V: TRBV5-6; CDR3: CASSLDRGSSPLHF
V: TRBV21-1; CDR3: CASSKNMNTEAFF
V: TRBV6-5; CDR3: CASRDSGGQETQYF
V: TRBV7-8; CDR3: CASSQTGGGLAVTETQYF
V: TRBV9; CDR3: CASSARLAGGLNEQFF
V: TRBV7-3; CDR3: CASSPSSRGPGELFF
V: TRBV28; CDR3: CASSLYGFRNQPQHF
V: TRBV11-2; CDR3: CASSARPRGAEAFF
V: TRBV7-9; CDR3: CASSLNLETNYGYTF
V: TRBV4-2; CDR3: CATAWGFVPGANVLTF
V: TRBV4-3; CDR3: CASSQDIGTVFSPLHF
V: TRBV6-5; CDR3: CASSYSNRENSPLHF
V: TRBV30; CDR3: CAWSAYRGQLDRYEQYF
V: TRBV19; CDR3: CASSVGNSPLHF
V: TRBV24-1; CDR3: CATSEAGHFSNQPQHF
V: TRBV6-5; CDR3: CASRGLAGAWDGYTF
V: TRBV6-2/TRBV6-3; CDR3: CASSMYQGALEAFF
V: TRBV7-8; CDR3: CASSWNLGGTDTQYF
V: TRBV19; CDR3: CASSVGQGLAKNIQYF
V: TRBV3-1/TRBV3-2; CDR3: CASSGQGASLYTQYF
V: TRBV5-1; CDR3: CASRGTAQETQYF
V: TRBV5-6; CDR3: CASSTERGPRGDTQYF
V: TRBV9; CDR3: CASSPTSGNEQFF
V: TRBV19; CDR3: CASSSLSSYNSPLHF
V: TRBV30; CDR3: CAWSVRGNTEAFF
V: TRBV9; CDR3: CASSASGVVKMDSPLHF
V: TRBV14; CDR3: CASSQAQGRGGELFF
V: TRBV6-2/TRBV6-3; CDR3: CASSITGTGNRFF
V: TRBV7-2; CDR3: CASSLLGQGNTIYF
V: TRBV6-1; CDR3: CASSDGGSNNEQFF
V: TRBV6-1; CDR3: CASSEQGADTQYF
V: TRBV5-1; CDR3: CASRITSGGAPGETQYF
V: TRBV7-8; CDR3: CASSLAVFPGNTIYF
V: TRBV6-2/TRBV6-3; CDR3: CASSYRRITPQGQNTEAFF
V: TRBV24-1; CDR3: CATSLGSQPQHF
V: TRBV24-1; CDR3: CATSDLIGQGRQSDYGYTF
V: TRBV7-6; CDR3: CASSSSGPNNSPLHF
V: TRBV18; CDR3: CASLPTGQQNSPLHF
V: TRBV19; CDR3: CASSIVQGSYNEQFF